The source of this T cell receptor beta chain is a study of TIL therapy for anti-PD-1-resistant metastatic lung cancer. Noted time point: pre-treatment sample, taken before nivolumab and TIL therapy. After removal of 6 bases from V and 0 bases from J, the junction contained 5 bases not matched to a gene. Germline CDR1 reads MNHEY; CDR2 reads SVGAGI. This CDR3 contains 15 residues. The immunoSEQ assay was v3. Each library reached about 2 million read pairs, or about 4.5-6.5 million at deep level. Measured with immunoSEQ multiplex PCR; TCRdb has only the in-frame clones, and not every one. The sample shows 50,000 to 60,000 clones, more than 80% of them seen only once.

This chain uses TRBV6-5 with TRBJ2-3; 8 positions agree with TRBD1. This TCR was recovered from a person aged 25 to 80 with non-small cell lung cancer. Specimen: blood, collected at baseline. CDR3 sequence (DNA): TGTGCCAGCAGAATGACAGGGGCTAGCACAGATACGCAGTATTTT. Its translation: CASRMTGASTDTQYF.